The present T cell receptor (beta chain) was sequenced within a study of blood T cell repertoires in COVID-19. Background on the study: Sites across the United States, Italy and Spain contributed samples from acute and convalescent COVID-19. PBMCs, B-cell-depleted T cells, or T cells were the source of the cDNA or gDNA that made up the material.

Study processing details: Amplifying reference gene primers gave estimates of nucleated cell counts. The repertoire was sequenced with immunoSEQ multiplex PCR; TCRdb's copy has only in-frame clones and lacks some. Clone size and the V and J calls come from that table; the DNA yielded D and trimming. The sample carries 100,000 to 150,000 clones, 65% to 85% recorded once. The Seattle patients, enrolled during active infection, were followed longitudinally. This CDR3 spans 12 amino acids. Germline loops: CDR1 KGHSH, CDR2 LQKENI. Between the trimmed V and J ends, which lost 6 bases and 5 bases, there was a span of 8 bases.

The specimen was peripheral blood. The rearrangement joins TRBV18 to TRBJ1-5, with D hard to call. The TCR originated in a man under 40 with COVID-19, enrolled during active disease. In DNA, the CDR3 is TGTGCCAGCTCGACTGCGGATCAGCCCCAGCATTTT. Translating gives CASSTADQPQHF. The variable domain in full, with the rest retrieved from reference TRBV18 and TRBJ1-5, is NAGVMQNPRHLVRRRGQEARLRCSPMKGHSHVYWYRQLPEEGLKFMVYLQKENIIDESGMPKERFSAEFPKEGPSILRIQQVVRGDSAAYFCASSTADQPQHFGDGTRLSIL.